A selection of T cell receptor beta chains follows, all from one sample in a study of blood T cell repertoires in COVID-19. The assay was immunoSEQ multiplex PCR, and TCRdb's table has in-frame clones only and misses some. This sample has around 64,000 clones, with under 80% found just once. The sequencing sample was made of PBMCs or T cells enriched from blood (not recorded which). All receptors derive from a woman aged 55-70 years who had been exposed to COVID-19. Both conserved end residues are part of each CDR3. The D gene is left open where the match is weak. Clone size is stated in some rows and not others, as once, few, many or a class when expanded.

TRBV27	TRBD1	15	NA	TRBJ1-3	CASSPDRGRVATIYF	TGTGCCAGCAGTCCCGACAGGGGGCGTGTGGCCACCATATATTTT
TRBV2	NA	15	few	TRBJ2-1	CASSEALSSYNEQFF	TGTGCCAGCAGTGAAGCGCTGAGCTCCTACAATGAGCAGTTCTTC
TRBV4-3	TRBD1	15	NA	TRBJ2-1	CASSQRTGPYNEQFF	TGCGCCAGCAGCCAGAGGACAGGGCCCTACAATGAGCAGTTCTTC
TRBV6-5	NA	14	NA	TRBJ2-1	CASSYSSVGGEQFF	TGTGCCAGCAGTTACTCGTCGGTAGGGGGAGAGCAGTTCTTC
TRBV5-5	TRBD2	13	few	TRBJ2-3	CASSFAGGPTQYF	TGTGCCAGCAGCTTTGCGGGAGGGCCGACGCAGTATTTT
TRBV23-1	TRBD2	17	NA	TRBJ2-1	CASSQPGLAGNYNEQFF	TGCGCCAGCAGTCAACCCGGACTAGCGGGAAACTACAATGAGCAGTTCTTC
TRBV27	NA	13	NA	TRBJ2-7	CASTSRGSYEQYF	TGTGCCAGCACCTCCAGGGGCTCCTACGAGCAGTACTTC
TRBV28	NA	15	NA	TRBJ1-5	CASIKSRAGDQPQHF	TGTGCCAGCATAAAGAGTCGGGCAGGGGATCAGCCCCAGCATTTT
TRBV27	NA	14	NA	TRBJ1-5	CASSFQGFGQPQHF	TGTGCCAGCAGTTTTCAGGGGTTCGGTCAGCCCCAGCATTTT
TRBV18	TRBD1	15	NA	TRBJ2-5	CASSPPRTGGETQYF	TGTGCCAGCTCACCGCCACGGACAGGGGGAGAGACCCAGTACTTC
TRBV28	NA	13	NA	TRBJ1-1	CASSISRGTEAFF	TGTGCCAGCAGTATTTCACGGGGCACTGAAGCTTTCTTT
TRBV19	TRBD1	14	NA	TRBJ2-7	CASSEQGQGSEQYF	TGTGCCAGTAGTGAGCAAGGACAGGGCAGCGAGCAGTACTTC
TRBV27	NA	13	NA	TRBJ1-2	CASSPQRGSGYTF	TGTGCCAGCAGCCCTCAACGGGGGTCCGGCTACACCTTC
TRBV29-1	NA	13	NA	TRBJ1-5	CSVSGHRNQPQHF	TGCAGCGTTTCGGGACATCGCAATCAGCCCCAGCATTTT
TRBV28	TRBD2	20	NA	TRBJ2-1	CASSPTFGLAGEGGTNEQFF	TGTGCCAGCAGTCCAACCTTCGGACTAGCGGGAGAGGGGGGTACGAATGAGCAGTTCTTC
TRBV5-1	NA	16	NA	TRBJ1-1	CASSLAGGVMNTEAFF	TGCGCCAGCAGCTTGGCCGGGGGGGTCATGAACACTGAAGCTTTCTTT
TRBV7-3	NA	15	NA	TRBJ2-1	CASSLIAGTGHEQFF	TGTGCCAGCAGCTTAATAGCGGGGACAGGGCATGAGCAGTTCTTC
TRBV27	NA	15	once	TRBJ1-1	CASTLSGTAGTEAFF	TGTGCCAGCACCCTGAGCGGGACGGCGGGCACTGAAGCTTTCTTT
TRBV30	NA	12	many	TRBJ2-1	CAWSVRGNEQFF	TGTGCCTGGAGTGTACGGGGGAATGAGCAGTTCTTC
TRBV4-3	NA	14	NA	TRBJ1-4	CASSQNPKAEKLFF	TGCGCCAGCAGCCAAAACCCAAAAGCCGAAAAACTGTTTTTT
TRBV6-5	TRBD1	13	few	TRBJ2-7	CASSSGTGYEQYF	TGTGCCAGCAGCTCCGGGACAGGATACGAGCAGTACTTC
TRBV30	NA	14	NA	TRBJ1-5	CAWSGWSSNQPQHF	TGTGCCTGGAGTGGGTGGAGCAGCAATCAGCCCCAGCATTTT
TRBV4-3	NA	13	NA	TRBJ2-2	CASSRKSTGELFF	TGCGCCAGCAGCCGAAAGAGCACCGGGGAGCTGTTTTTT
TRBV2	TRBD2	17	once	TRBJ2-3	CASSELEASGFGDTQYF	TGTGCCAGCAGTGAACTCGAGGCTAGCGGATTTGGAGATACGCAGTATTTT
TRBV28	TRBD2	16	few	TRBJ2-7	CASSLELAGVRDEQYF	TGTGCCAGCAGTTTGGAGCTAGCGGGAGTAAGAGACGAGCAGTACTTC
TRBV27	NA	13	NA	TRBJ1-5	CASSLSRVQPQHF	TGTGCCAGCAGTTTATCGAGGGTTCAGCCCCAGCATTTT
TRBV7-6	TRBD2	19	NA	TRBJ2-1	CASSSQRAGGSSSYNEQFF	TGTGCCAGCAGCTCACAGCGAGCGGGGGGCTCCAGCTCCTACAATGAGCAGTTCTTC
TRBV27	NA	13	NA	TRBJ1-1	CASSLGRGTEAFF	TGTGCCAGCAGTTTGGGGCGGGGGACCGAAGCTTTCTTT
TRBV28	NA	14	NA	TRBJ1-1	CASSPWGGNTEAFF	TGTGCCAGCAGCCCCTGGGGGGGGAACACTGAAGCTTTCTTT
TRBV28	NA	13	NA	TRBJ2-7	CASMSLNPYEQYF	TGTGCCAGCATGAGCCTGAACCCCTACGAGCAGTACTTC
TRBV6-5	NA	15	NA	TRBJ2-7	CASSPEPGRYYEQYF	TGTGCCAGCAGCCCCGAACCGGGGAGATACTACGAGCAGTACTTC
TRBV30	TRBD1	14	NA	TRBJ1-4	CAWSVDRVGEKLFF	TGTGCCTGGAGTGTAGACAGGGTTGGTGAAAAACTGTTTTTT
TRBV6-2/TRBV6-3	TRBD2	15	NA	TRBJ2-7	CASSALRREVDEQYF	TGTGCCAGCAGTGCTTTAAGGCGGGAGGTCGACGAGCAGTACTTC
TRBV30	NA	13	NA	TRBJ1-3	CAWSVLGRNTIYF	TGTGCCTGGAGTGTACTAGGGAGAAACACCATATATTTT
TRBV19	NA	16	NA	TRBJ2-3	CASSIAPGLFTDTQYF	TGTGCCAGTAGTATAGCCCCGGGACTCTTCACAGATACGCAGTATTTT
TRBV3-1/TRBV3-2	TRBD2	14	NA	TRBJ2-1	CASSRLAGVNEQFF	TGTGCCAGCAGCCGACTAGCGGGGGTTAATGAGCAGTTCTTC
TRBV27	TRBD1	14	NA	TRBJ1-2	CASSSGGGKIGYTF	TGTGCCAGCAGTTCAGGGGGCGGTAAGATTGGCTACACCTTC
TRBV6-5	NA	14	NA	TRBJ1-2	CASSYSVEGYGYTF	TGTGCCAGCAGTTACTCCGTCGAGGGATATGGCTACACCTTC